Sequencing of this T cell receptor beta chain was carried out in a study of shared clonotypes between healthy human individuals. Overall study: Donors were a couple of women and a few men aged 18 to 49.

Assay used: immunoSEQ multiplex PCR; TCRdb lists only in-frame clones, some missing. The sample lists fewer than 700,000 clones, approximately 96% seen once, with over 0.1% in the top ten. Germline-derived CDR1 and CDR2 are SNHLY and FYNNEI. Trimming cost V 5 bases and J 1 base; bases outside gene matches: 6. The CDR3 covers 15 residues. Naive CD8 isolation took CD45RO-negative cells positively selected for CCR7 and excluded terminally differentiated effector memory CD45RA+ cells. Donors comprised healthy HIV-negative adults lacking recent acute infections or vaccinations. The sequence was collected from a woman younger than 45 in good health. The sample taken for sequencing was naive CD8+ T cells sorted from blood. The rearrangement joins TRBV2 to TRBJ2-7; 9 nucleotides line up with TRBD2. The CDR3 sequence: CASSTTSGPSYEQYF. The CDR3 DNA follows: TGTGCCAGCAGTACAACTAGCGGGCCTTCCTACGAGCAGTACTTC. The full variable domain, rest sourced from reference TRBV2 and TRBJ2-7, is EPEVTQTPSHQVTQMGQEVILRCVPISNHLYFYWYRQILGQKVEFLVSFYNNEISEKSEIFDDQFSVERPDGSNFTLKIRSTKLEDSAMYFCASSTTSGPSYEQYFGPGTRLTVT.